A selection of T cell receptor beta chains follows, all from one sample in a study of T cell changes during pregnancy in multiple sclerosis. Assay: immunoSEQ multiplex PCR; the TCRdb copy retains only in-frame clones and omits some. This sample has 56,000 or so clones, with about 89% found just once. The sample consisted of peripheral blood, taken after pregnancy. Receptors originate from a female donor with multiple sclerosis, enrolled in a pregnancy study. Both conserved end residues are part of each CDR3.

CASSQGRGTDTQYF,TRBV4-3,TRBJ2-3
CASSEATKFLSSYNSPLHF,TRBV6-1,TRBJ1-6
CASSSDRLINIQYF,TRBV5-1,TRBJ2-4
CASSLGGGDNEQFF,TRBV5-1,TRBJ2-1
CASDQFRVSNQPQHF,TRBV19,TRBJ1-5
CASTSGEGQTQYF,TRBV27,TRBJ2-5
CASSLGPHQPQHF,TRBV7-9,TRBJ1-5
CASGDRLYEQYF,TRBV5-1,TRBJ2-7
CASSVGGSLSGNTIYF,TRBV9,TRBJ1-3
CASSSRDYTEAFF,TRBV19,TRBJ1-1
CASSLIQGAGVTEAFF,TRBV5-1,TRBJ1-1
CASSQSLDTQYF,TRBV9,TRBJ2-3
CASSPALGGTEAFF,TRBV11-2,TRBJ1-1
CASIYGQDMQQYF,TRBV6-1,TRBJ2-7
CASSPGTSPEKLFF,TRBV27,TRBJ1-4
CATSQGAVVSYNEQFF,TRBV15,TRBJ2-1
CASSPGDGDEKLFF,TRBV5-6,TRBJ1-4
CASSLRRTGNTEAFF,TRBV5-1,TRBJ1-1
CASSVGGRRNTEAFF,TRBV9,TRBJ1-1
CASSTPGQGTEAFF,TRBV5-4,TRBJ1-1
CASSQVSGGWGNTIYF,TRBV4-3,TRBJ1-3
CASSLGLAGAQGTQYF,TRBV7-2,TRBJ2-3
CASSNHRGEQFF,TRBV2,TRBJ2-1
CASSSQGVYGYTF,TRBV5-5,TRBJ1-2
CASSSGKTGQETQYF,TRBV7-9,TRBJ2-5
CASRPAGRYGYTF,TRBV9,TRBJ1-2
CASSITTGTPYEQYF,TRBV11-2,TRBJ2-7
CASTPTRVGEQYF,TRBV2,TRBJ2-7
CASSPDRGVTDTQYF,TRBV5-1,TRBJ2-3
CASSLTHSGEQYF,TRBV27,TRBJ2-7